The clone carrying this TCR beta chain was seen only a few times. One end of the junction varies from germline; a read error may be responsible. This sample is drawn from a study of shared clonotypes between healthy human individuals. Measured with immunoSEQ multiplex PCR; TCRdb has only the in-frame clones, and not every one. The table shows around 2.3 million clones, with approximately 94% occurring only once. Germline CDR1 SGHNT, CDR2 YYREEE (reference sequence). The CDR3 length is 13 residues. All the donors were Caucasian adults who lived in Nashville, Tennessee. Sequencing was done on a sample of naive CD4+ T cells sorted from blood. The subset: CD45RA+ positively selected. The TCR was taken from a man younger than 30 in good health. The rearrangement joins TRBV5-4 to TRBJ1-2; TRBD1 agrees at 7 bases. The CDR3 is CASSTGQARPVIF. CDR3 DNA sequence: TGTGCCAGCAGCACCGGACAGGCCCGTCCCGTTATCTTC.